The 11 T cell receptor beta chains below were found in one sample sequenced in a study of cytomegalovirus exposure and HLA in healthy donors. The study ran its PCR with 60 Vbeta and 13 Jbeta primers. Using immunoSEQ multiplex PCR, the repertoire was profiled, and TCRdb retains in-frame clones only, with some absent. The table records under 200,000 clones, about three quarters of them present only once. The specimen sequenced was PBMCs. Receptors originate from a female donor in good health and CMV-seronegative.

The chain has TRBV6-1 and TRBJ2-3; 7 bases are shared with TRBD2. The CDR3 runs to 15 residues. The trim removed 2 bases at V and 3 bases at J, leaving 5 bases unmatched. The germline V gene has CDR1 MNHNS and CDR2 SASEGT. CDR3 DNA sequence: TGTGCCAGCAGTGAATTGGGGGGGATAACAGATACGCAGTATTTT. Encoded protein: CASSELGGITDTQYF.

The CDR3 loop is CASSPRGLDTEAFF. The CDR3 region has the DNA TGCGCCAGCAGCCCCCGTGGCCTGGACACTGAAGCTTTCTTT. The V and J genes are TRBV5-1 and TRBJ1-1; no definite D call. V was trimmed by 4 bases and J by 3 bases, leaving 13 bases between them. This CDR3 region has 14 residues. Germline V CDR1 and CDR2: SGHRS, YFSETQ.

CDR3 amino acids: CASSSQGHEQFF. CDR3 coding DNA: TGTGCCAGCAGCTCGCAGGGCCATGAGCAGTTCTTC. The gene calls are TRBV7-3 and TRBJ2-1; D is possibly TRBD1 (5 bases). The CDR3 sequence is 12 residues long. V was cut by 4 bases and J by 8 bases, with 9 bases left in between. Germline V CDR1 and CDR2: SGHTA, FQGTGA.

V and J are TRBV11-3 and TRBJ2-1; 14 nucleotides align to TRBD2. Germline V gives CDR1 SGHNT, CDR2 YENEEA. Trimming took 3 bases from V and 6 from J; bases not matched to a gene: 4. The CDR3 is 16 amino acids. The CDR3 loop reads CASSLGTSGRSNEQFF. CDR3 DNA sequence: TGTGCCAGCAGCTTGGGGACTAGCGGGAGATCCAATGAGCAGTTCTTC. The variable domain in full, with the rest retrieved from reference TRBV11-3 and TRBJ2-1, is EAGVVQSPRYKIIEKKQPVAFWCNPISGHNTLYWYLQNLGQGPELLIRYENEEAVDDSQLPKDRFSAERLKGVDSTLKIQPAELGDSAVYLCASSLGTSGRSNEQFFGPGTRLTVL.

The J gene is TRBJ1-1, the V gene TRBV28, with no clear D. Germline loops: CDR1 MDHEN, CDR2 SYDVKM. The CDR3 contains 14 residues. Trimming removed 5 bases from V and 10 bases from J, with 20 bases in between. This CDR3 is CASSPLYTVLRAFF. CDR3 coding DNA: TGTGCCAGCAGTCCCCTATACACAGTCCTGCGAGCTTTCTTT.

The count of this clone is one. This chain connects TRBV15 to TRBJ1-4, with TRBD1 as a possible D gene (6 bases). The CDR3 is 15 amino acids. The germline gives CDR1 LNHNV, CDR2 YYDKDF (reference sequence). V lost 5 bases and J 8 bases, leaving 18 bases between the germline ends. CDR3 in amino acids: CATSWSAGGAEKLFF. In DNA form, the CDR3 reads TGTGCCACCAGCTGGTCCGCGGGGGGCGCCGAAAAACTGTTTTTT.

This rearrangement joins TRBV7-9 to TRBJ2-1; D is undetermined. The CDR3 totals 12 residues. Trimming removed 3 bases from V and 10 bases from J, with 10 bases in between. Germline lookup yields CDR1 SEHNR and CDR2 FQNEAQ (reference sequence). CDR3 protein: CASSLKGGEQFF. The CDR3 DNA reads as TGTGCCAGCAGCTTGAAAGGCGGAGAGCAGTTCTTC. The full variable domain, completed using reference TRBV7-9 and TRBJ2-1, is DTGVSQNPRHKITKRGQNVTFRCDPISEHNRLYWYRQTLGQGPEFLTYFQNEAQLEKSRLLSDRFSAERPKGSFSTLEIQRTEQGDSAMYLCASSLKGGEQFFGPGTRLTVL.

The CDR3 DNA is TGTGCCAGCAGCCCGAGGGTGGGAGTTGAGACCCAGTACTTC. Translation: CASSPRVGVETQYF. This chain joins TRBV7-6 and TRBJ2-5; D perhaps matches TRBD2 (5 bases). Germline CDR1 reads SGHVS; CDR2 reads FNYEAQ. CDR3 length equals 14 residues. V lost 5 bases and J 5 bases, leaving 15 bases between the germline ends.

V usage is TRBV7-9 and J usage is TRBJ1-6, with D possibly being TRBD1 (5 bases). V was trimmed by 1 base and J by 10 bases, leaving 11 bases between them. From germline, CDR1 is SEHNR and CDR2 FQNEAQ (reference sequence). CDR3 length equals 14 residues. The CDR3 DNA follows: TGTGCCAGCAGCTTAGAGACAGAACGCTCACCCCTCCACTTT. This sequence encodes CASSLETERSPLHF.

The chain carries TRBV7-9 and TRBJ1-4; no firm D call. The CDR3 extends over 15 amino acids. V was cut by 3 bases and J by 3 bases, with 11 bases left in between. Germline loops: CDR1 SEHNR, CDR2 FQNEAQ (reference sequence). Here the CDR3 DNA reads TGTGCCAGCAGCTTCCTTACGGGTTCTAATGAAAAACTGTTTTTT. Protein sequence: CASSFLTGSNEKLFF.

This rearrangement joins TRBV28 to TRBJ2-3; TRBD1 matches at 9 bases. From germline, CDR1 is MDHEN and CDR2 SYDVKM. The CDR3 is made up of 15 amino acids. V shed 2 bases, J shed 6 bases, and the junction held 6 bases outside the gene matches. The CDR3 loop reads CASSLLGQGGDTQYF. The DNA for the CDR3 is TGTGCCAGCAGTTTACTGGGACAGGGTGGGGATACGCAGTATTTT.